This T cell receptor (beta chain) was recorded in a study of blood T cell repertoires in COVID-19. Authors' analysis steps: Scientists estimated how many nucleated cells there were by amplifying reference gene primers. Generated by immunoSEQ multiplex PCR, the TCRdb table keeps only in-frame clones and is missing some. V and J calls and clone size come straight from that table; D and trimming were deduced from the DNA. The sample includes fewer than 200,000 clones, approximately 85% seen only once; the top ten take approximately 9.8%. Trimming shortened V by 3 bases and J by 5 bases, and 8 bases separated the two germline ends. CDR3 length: 11 amino acids. Germline CDR1 DFQATT, CDR2 SNEGSKA (reference sequence). On this clone: Additional DNA sequences in this sample encode the identical CDR3.

The sequencing input was peripheral blood. The chain is built from TRBV20-1 and TRBJ2-7; the D is unclear. The source is a woman at least 80 years old with acute or convalescent COVID-19. The DNA of the CDR3 is TGCAGTGCTAGTTCTGGCCACGAGCAGTACTTC. It codes for CSASSGHEQYF.